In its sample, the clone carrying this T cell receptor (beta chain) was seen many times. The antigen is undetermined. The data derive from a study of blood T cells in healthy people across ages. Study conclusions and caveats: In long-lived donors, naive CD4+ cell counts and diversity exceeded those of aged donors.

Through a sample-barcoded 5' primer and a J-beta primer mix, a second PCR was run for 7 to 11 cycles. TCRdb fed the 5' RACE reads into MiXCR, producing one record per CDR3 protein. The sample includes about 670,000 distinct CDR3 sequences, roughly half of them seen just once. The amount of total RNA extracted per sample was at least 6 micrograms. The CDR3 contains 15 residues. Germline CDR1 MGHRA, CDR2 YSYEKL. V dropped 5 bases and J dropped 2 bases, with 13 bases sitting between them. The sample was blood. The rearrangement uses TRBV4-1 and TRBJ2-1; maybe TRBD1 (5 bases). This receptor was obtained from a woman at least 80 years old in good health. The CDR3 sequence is CASSLPQVTYNEQFF. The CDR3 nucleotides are TGCGCCAGCAGCTTACCACAGGTAACCTACAATGAGCAGTTCTTC.